These T cell receptor beta chains were read from a single sample in a study of PD-1 blockade in classical Hodgkin lymphoma. Clones were read by immunoSEQ multiplex PCR, and TCRdb kept only the in-frame ones, dropping some. Of about 100,000 clones listed, 80% to 90% are singletons. Sequencing used peripheral blood mononuclear cells (PBMCs), obtained before the second cycle of nivolumab. These receptor sequences come from a human donor with classical Hodgkin lymphoma. The CDR3 runs from the conserved cysteine through the conserved F or W. A D gene is named only where the DNA matches it firmly. The size entry is marked missing in some rows and otherwise reads once, few, many or a size class.

d_call	v_call	clone_size	j_call	cdr3_aa	cdr3_nt
-	TRBV6-4	-	TRBJ2-1	CASSIGPSGEQFF	TGTGCCAGCAGTATCGGGCCTTCAGGTGAGCAGTTCTTC
TRBD1	TRBV13	-	TRBJ2-4	CASSFLGQGEAKNIQYF	TGTGCCAGCAGCTTTCTCGGACAGGGGGAAGCCAAAAACATTCAGTACTTC
-	TRBV19	-	TRBJ2-7	CASSMAGGGEQYF	TGTGCCAGTAGTATGGCAGGGGGAGGCGAGCAGTACTTC
TRBD1	TRBV10-3	-	TRBJ2-7	CAISNSGTGYEQYF	TGTGCCATCAGTAACTCCGGGACAGGGTACGAGCAGTACTTC
-	TRBV28	-	TRBJ1-3	CASSFFRHLSSGNTIYF	TGTGCCAGCAGTTTTTTTAGACATCTAAGCTCTGGAAACACCATATATTTT
-	TRBV5-1	-	TRBJ1-3	CASSNPEGNTIYF	TGCGCCAGCAGTAATCCTGAAGGCAACACCATATATTTT
-	TRBV6-5	-	TRBJ1-2	CASSYSGVNYGYTF	TGTGCCAGCAGTTACTCCGGGGTTAACTATGGCTACACCTTC
-	TRBV28	few	TRBJ1-6	CASSLPINSPLHF	TGTGCCAGCAGTTTACCTATTAATTCACCCCTCCACTTT
TRBD2	TRBV5-6	-	TRBJ2-1	CASSLAAGAGGYNEQFF	TGTGCCAGCAGCTTGGCCGCGGGAGCGGGGGGTTACAATGAGCAGTTCTTC
TRBD2	TRBV11-2	once	TRBJ2-5	CASSFGLAGVSVETQYF	TGTGCCAGCAGTTTTGGGCTAGCGGGGGTTTCGGTAGAGACCCAGTACTTC
-	TRBV27	-	TRBJ2-5	CASSFNPYRPGETQYF	TGTGCCAGCAGTTTTAACCCTTACAGGCCCGGGGAGACCCAGTACTTC
TRBD2	TRBV7-3	-	TRBJ2-3	CASSGQRGSTDTQYF	TGTGCCAGCAGCGGGCAGCGGGGGAGCACAGATACGCAGTATTTT
-	TRBV10-2	-	TRBJ2-1	CASTEDQYNEQFF	TGCGCCAGCACAGAGGACCAATACAATGAGCAGTTCTTC
-	TRBV19	-	TRBJ2-5	CASSMGRGGTRETQYF	TGTGCCAGTAGTATGGGACGGGGAGGGACAAGAGAGACCCAGTACTTC
TRBD2	TRBV6-1	-	TRBJ2-3	CASSPGLAGPDTQYF	TGTGCCAGCAGTCCGGGACTAGCGGGACCAGATACGCAGTATTTT
-	TRBV30	-	TRBJ2-1	CAWHEGSSYNEQFF	TGTGCCTGGCATGAAGGGAGCTCCTACAATGAGCAGTTCTTC
-	TRBV6-5	-	TRBJ1-2	CASTRPGGYGYTF	TGTGCCAGCACGCGACCGGGGGGCTATGGCTACACCTTC
TRBD2	TRBV7-3	-	TRBJ2-7	CASSLNAGGPHEQYF	TGTGCCAGCAGCTTAAATGCGGGGGGGCCCCACGAGCAGTACTTC
-	TRBV28	-	TRBJ1-1	CASRLTGATEAFF	TGTGCCAGCAGATTGACGGGTGCCACTGAAGCTTTCTTT
-	TRBV5-6	once	TRBJ1-1	CASSLGVRVNTEAFF	TGTGCCAGCAGCTTGGGCGTCAGGGTGAACACTGAAGCTTTCTTT
-	TRBV7-7	few	TRBJ2-7	CASSQTHSGEQYF	TGTGCCAGCAGCCAGACCCACTCGGGCGAGCAGTACTTC
TRBD2	TRBV30	-	TRBJ2-7	CAWSQTSGVPYEQYF	TGTGCCTGGAGTCAGACTAGCGGGGTCCCCTACGAGCAGTACTTC
-	TRBV10-2	-	TRBJ1-1	CATGPGRSDFHTEAFF	TGCGCCACCGGTCCTGGGAGGTCGGACTTTCACACTGAAGCTTTCTTT
TRBD2	TRBV4-2	-	TRBJ2-5	CASSQDPVASGEETQYF	TGTGCCAGCAGCCAAGATCCAGTGGCTAGCGGGGAAGAGACCCAGTACTTC
-	TRBV5-1	-	TRBJ1-1	CASSLVEGMDTEAFF	TGCGCCAGCAGCTTGGTCGAGGGGATGGACACTGAAGCTTTCTTT
TRBD1	TRBV5-1	-	TRBJ1-4	CASTGGKVTNEKLFF	TGCGCCAGTACAGGGGGGAAAGTGACTAATGAAAAACTGTTTTTT
TRBD2	TRBV27	-	TRBJ2-1	CASSSLTGTSRTGEQFF	TGTGCCAGCAGTTCACTCACCGGGACTAGTAGGACGGGTGAGCAGTTCTTC
-	TRBV19	-	TRBJ1-3	CASSIGSSGNTIYF	TGTGCCAGTAGTATCGGGAGCTCTGGAAACACCATATATTTT
-	TRBV6-5	-	TRBJ2-2	CASSYSRLRGTGELFF	TGTGCCAGCAGTTACTCGAGGCTCCGGGGCACCGGGGAGCTGTTTTTT
-	TRBV30	-	TRBJ1-2	CAWTTIPRTGDGYTF	TGTGCCTGGACCACGATCCCTAGGACCGGGGACGGCTACACCTTC
-	TRBV7-9	-	TRBJ2-3	CASSLAGLGGGSTDTQYF	TGTGCCAGCAGCTTAGCGGGTCTGGGCGGGGGCAGCACAGATACGCAGTATTTT